Below are 20 T cell receptor beta chains sequenced from a single sample in a study of blood T cells in healthy people across ages. The authors ran a second PCR of 7 to 11 cycles using a sample-barcoded 5' primer and a J-beta primer mix. TCRdb reprocessed the 5' RACE reads with MiXCR, giving one entry per CDR3 protein. The table has over a million distinct CDR3 sequences, 42% seen once. Source material: blood. The source of these receptors is a young woman in good health.

This rearrangement joins TRBV6-2 or TRBV6-3 to TRBJ2-7, with a possible D match to TRBD1 (5 bases). Trimming removed 2 bases from V and 3 bases from J, with 14 bases in between. The CDR3 is made up of 15 amino acids. Looked up from germline, CDR1 is MNHEY and CDR2 is SVGEGT. The CDR3 sequence: CASSYQDREIYEQYF. DNA for the CDR3: TGTGCCAGCAGTTACCAAGACAGAGAAATCTACGAGCAGTACTTC.

V gene TRBV9 combines with J gene TRBJ2-3; 9 bases align to TRBD1. J gave up 6 bases and V 4 bases, and 9 bases lay outside the gene matches. This CDR3 is 15 amino acids long. The germline gives CDR1 SGDLS, CDR2 YYNGEE. The CDR3 protein is CASSTRDREWDTQYF. The CDR3 nucleotides read TGTGCCAGCAGCACCCGGGACAGGGAGTGGGATACGCAGTATTTT.

Only a few counts were recorded for this clonotype. The chain carries TRBV27 and TRBJ2-3, with 8 bases aligning to TRBD2. This CDR3 is built from 15 residues. CDR1 is MNHEY and CDR2 is SMNVEV in the germline V gene (reference sequence). V lost 2 bases to trimming and J lost 8 bases; unmatched junction nucleotides: 9. CDR3 DNA: TGTGCCAGCAGTTTAGCGGGGGGCCAACCTACTACGCAGTATTTT. It yields the protein CASSLAGGQPTTQYF.

Here the CDR3 reads CASSSLARGQGAVTGELFF. CDR3 nucleotide sequence: TGTGCCAGCAGTTCGCTCGCGCGGGGACAGGGGGCGGTCACCGGGGAGCTGTTTTTT. The chain recombines TRBV28 with TRBJ2-2; 12 bases map to TRBD1. V dropped 4 bases and J dropped 4; count of bases not matched to a gene: 13. Looked up from germline, CDR1 is MDHEN and CDR2 is SYDVKM. CDR3 length: 19 amino acids.

The V call is TRBV9, the J call TRBJ2-1, with 9 bases that match TRBD1. The CDR3 has 15 residues. Germline-derived CDR1 and CDR2 are SGDLS and YYNGEE. V shed 2 bases, J shed 4 bases, and the junction held 4 bases outside the gene matches. CDR3 sequence (DNA): TGTGCCAGCAGCGTCCGGGACAGGGAATACAATGAGCAGTTCTTC. Translated: CASSVRDREYNEQFF.

The chain has TRBV20-1 and TRBJ2-3, with D possibly matching TRBD2 (5 bases). Trimming shortened V by 8 bases and J by 2 bases, and 11 bases separated the two germline ends. Germline V CDR1 and CDR2: DFQATT, SNEGSKA (reference sequence). This CDR3 has 12 residues. The CDR3 DNA reads TGCAGTCTAGAGGGCTACACAGATACGCAGTATTTT. Its translation: CSLEGYTDTQYF.

The gene calls are TRBV6-5 and TRBJ2-2, with D perhaps TRBD1 or TRBD2 (6 bases each). Per the germline V gene, CDR1 is MNHEY and CDR2 is SVGAGI. The CDR3 is made up of 15 amino acids. The V end lost 0 bases, the J end lost 6 bases, and 11 bases lay between the germline ends. The CDR3 spells CASSYSPGEAGELFF. In DNA form, the CDR3 reads TGTGCCAGCAGTTACTCGCCAGGGGAGGCCGGGGAGCTGTTTTTT.

There are a few counts of this clonotype. This rearrangement joins TRBV27 to TRBJ1-2, with 10 bases that match TRBD1. This CDR3 is built from 16 residues. V lost 7 bases and J lost 7; bases outside the gene matches: 15. Germline V lookup: CDR1 MNHEY, CDR2 SMNVEV (reference sequence). DNA of the CDR3: TGTGCCAGCACCGAGACCGGGACAGGGGTTATGATTGGCTACACCTTC. Its translation: CASTETGTGVMIGYTF.

The table lists this clonotype with many counts. V is TRBV7-2 and J is TRBJ2-3; no definite D call. Germline V gene data show CDR1 as SGHTA and CDR2 as FQGNSA. V lost 5 bases and J 2 bases, leaving 11 bases between the germline ends. CDR3 length: 14 amino acids. The CDR3 protein is CASSTPLDTDTQYF. The CDR3 DNA reads as TGTGCCAGCAGCACACCGCTCGACACAGATACGCAGTATTTT. Full variable domain (missing parts from reference TRBV7-2 and TRBJ2-3): GAGVSQSPSNKVTEKGKDVELRCDPISGHTALYWYRQSLGQGLEFLIYFQGNSAPDKSGLPSDRFSAERTGGSVSTLTIQRTQQEDSAVYLCASSTPLDTDTQYFGPGTRLTVL.

This chain links TRBV5-6 with TRBJ1-4; D might be TRBD1 (6 bases). V gave up 7 bases and J gave up 8 bases, with 18 bases separating them. Germline V CDR1 and CDR2: SGHDT, YYEEEE. CDR3 length: 14 residues. CDR3 loop: CASLAGTQGEKLFF. In DNA, the CDR3 is TGTGCCAGCTTGGCCGGGACACAAGGAGAAAAACTGTTTTTT.

This clonotype came up a few times. V is TRBV3-1 and J is TRBJ2-3, with TRBD2 identical over 14 bases. The CDR3 is 19 amino acids. The germline CDR1 and CDR2 sequences are LGHDT and YNNKEL (reference sequence). V shed 3 bases and J 10 bases; nucleotides not matched to a gene: 18. The CDR3 DNA is TGTGCCAGCAGCCACGGGACTAGCGGGGGAGGAACCCGGGCGGTGGCGCAGTATTTT. It codes for CASSHGTSGGGTRAVAQYF.

This clonotype occurred a few times. The J gene is TRBJ1-1, the V gene TRBV5-1; D is uncertain. V was cut by 4 bases and J by 0 bases, with 10 bases left in between. The CDR3 has 14 amino acids. CDR1 is SGHRS and CDR2 is YFSETQ in the germline V gene. CDR3 protein: CASSPGLMNTEAFF. The CDR3 nucleotides are TGCGCCAGCAGCCCTGGACTCATGAACACTGAAGCTTTCTTT.

The rearrangement joins TRBV20-1 to TRBJ2-1, with D perhaps matching TRBD1 or TRBD2 (5 bases each). The germline V and J ends were trimmed by 4 bases and 7 bases, with 17 bases remaining between them. CDR1 is DFQATT, CDR2 SNEGSKA, per germline (reference sequence). This CDR3 contains 14 residues. The CDR3 loop reads CSATEGLDHNEQFF. The CDR3 DNA follows: TGCAGTGCTACTGAGGGGCTAGATCATAATGAGCAGTTCTTC.

This clonotype showed up just a few times. This chain uses TRBV20-1 with TRBJ2-7; D is possibly TRBD2 (5 bases). The germline V gene encodes CDR1 DFQATT and CDR2 SNEGSKA (reference sequence). The V end was cut by 6 bases, the J end by 1 base, with 10 bases between. The CDR3 loop spans 12 amino acids. The CDR3 sequence is CSAPAGSYEQYF. Written as DNA, the CDR3 is TGCAGTGCCCCGGCGGGTTCCTACGAGCAGTACTTC.

The sample holds many counts of this clonotype. This sequence joins TRBV4-1 and TRBJ2-3; TRBD2 matches 7 bases. Germline loops: CDR1 MGHRA, CDR2 YSYEKL. V was pared by 1 base and J by 6 bases, with 7 bases of the junction left unmatched. There are 15 residues in the CDR3. The CDR3 is CASSQGGGVGDTQYF. The CDR3 DNA reads as TGCGCCAGCAGCCAAGGGGGGGGGGTTGGGGATACGCAGTATTTT.

The chain couples TRBV9 to TRBJ2-7; D may correspond to TRBD1 or TRBD2 (7 bases each). V was trimmed by 3 bases and J by 2 bases, leaving 18 bases between them. This CDR3 region has 16 residues. Germline-derived CDR1 and CDR2 are SGDLS and YYNGEE. The CDR3 coding sequence is TGTGCCAGCAGCGAAGAGGACGGGGGGACAGCCTACGAGCAGTACTTC. Protein product: CASSEEDGGTAYEQYF.

The CDR3 spells CASSQGDPPGGANYGYTF. CDR3 coding DNA: TGCGCCAGCAGCCAAGGCGATCCTCCGGGAGGGGCTAACTATGGCTACACCTTC. This sequence joins TRBV4-1 and TRBJ1-2; D is perhaps TRBD1 (5 bases). The CDR3 runs 18 residues. Per germline, CDR1 MGHRA and CDR2 YSYEKL. Trimming removed 1 base at V and 0 bases at J, with 18 bases between.

This clonotype was detected only a few times. V usage is TRBV20-1 and J usage is TRBJ1-2, with TRBD1 identical over 9 bases. CDR1 is DFQATT and CDR2 is SNEGSKA in the germline V gene (reference sequence). With V trimmed by 6 bases and J by 6 bases, 2 bases remained unmatched. The CDR3 spans 11 residues. CDR3 nucleotides: TGCAGTGCAGGGACAGGGAATGGCTACACCTTC. This sequence encodes CSAGTGNGYTF.

The gene calls are TRBV6-5 and TRBJ2-6, with D possibly TRBD2 on 5 matching bases. There are 15 residues in the CDR3. In germline, CDR1 is MNHEY, CDR2 SVGAGI. Trimming pared 4 bases from V and 0 bases from J, leaving 7 bases between. The chain's CDR3 is CASSWEHSGANVLTF. The CDR3 DNA follows: TGTGCCAGCAGTTGGGAGCACTCTGGGGCCAACGTCCTGACTTTC.

This chain uses TRBV7-9 with TRBJ2-7; tentative D call: TRBD1 (5 bases). There are 15 residues in the CDR3. Germline V gene lookup returns CDR1 SEHNR and CDR2 FQNEAQ (reference sequence). The V gene lost 5 bases and the J gene lost 6 bases, with 20 bases spanning the gap. The CDR3 DNA sequence: TGTGCCAGCAGCCCAAACCTCGGACATGTCGGCGAGCAGTACTTC. Its protein product is CASSPNLGHVGEQYF.